This TCR beta chain was sequenced in a study of blood T cell repertoires in COVID-19. In the study overall: Nucleic acid was either cDNA or gDNA, and it came from T cells, B-cell-depleted T cells, or PBMCs.

The CDR3 spans 13 residues. Germline CDR1 MNHEY, CDR2 SVGAGI. V was trimmed by 6 bases and J by 7 bases, leaving 15 bases between them. Profiling relied on immunoSEQ multiplex PCR, and the TCRdb table lists in-frame clones only, not all of them. This table has more than 50,000 clones, 90% appearing once. The sequenced sample consisted of peripheral blood. The V and J genes are TRBV6-5 and TRBJ1-2, with no clear D. The origin of this receptor is a woman between 40 and 55 years old with active COVID-19. The CDR3 sequence: CASRSTGLTGYTF. The CDR3 DNA is TGTGCCAGCAGGAGTACGGGGTTAACTGGCTACACCTTC.